Listed below are T cell receptor beta chains from one sample, sequenced in a study of blood T cell repertoires in COVID-19. Assay: immunoSEQ multiplex PCR; the TCRdb copy retains only in-frame clones and omits some. This repertoire shows 220,000 or so clones, 60% to 85% found once; its top ten account for less than 7%. The material sequenced was peripheral blood. Receptors originate from a woman in her 70s with acute or convalescent COVID-19. The CDR3 runs from the conserved cysteine through the conserved F or W. Each record gives: clone size, V gene, J gene, D gene, CDR3 DNA, CDR3 protein. The D gene is left open where the match is weak. Size is stated for part of the rows, as once, few or many counts, or as a class when the clone is expanded.

>once|TRBV3-1/TRBV3-2|TRBJ2-7|TRBD2
TGTGCCAGCAGCCAAGGGCTAGCGGGACCTTATCAGCAGTACTTC
CASSQGLAGPYQQYF
>-|TRBV6-5|TRBJ1-2|TRBD1
TGTGCCAGCAGTTACTCCAGGACAGGGGGCGGCTATGGCTACACCTTC
CASSYSRTGGGYGYTF
>-|TRBV5-1|TRBJ1-2|-
TGCGCCAGCAGCTTGGAAGGGGTTGAAGGCTACACCTTC
CASSLEGVEGYTF
>-|TRBV30|TRBJ1-5|TRBD1
TGTGCCTGGAGAAACCCCGGGACAGGGGGCAATCAGCCCCAGCATTTT
CAWRNPGTGGNQPQHF
>few|TRBV28|TRBJ1-4|-
TGTGCCAGCAGTTCATCCGGGAGATTGCTGTTTTTT
CASSSSGRLLFF
>-|TRBV10-3|TRBJ2-5|TRBD1
TGTGCCGCGACAGGGGACCAAGAGACCCAGTACTTC
CAATGDQETQYF
>-|TRBV5-4|TRBJ2-5|TRBD2
TGTGCCAGCAGCTTCTCGGGAGGGGGAGAGACCCAGTACTTC
CASSFSGGGETQYF
>-|TRBV4-1|TRBJ2-7|TRBD2
TGCGCCAGCAGCCAAAAGACTAGCGGGAGTCCCTACGAGCAGTACTTC
CASSQKTSGSPYEQYF
>-|TRBV7-6|TRBJ2-2|-
TGTGCCAGCAGCTTAGCGACTAGGTCCACCGGGGAGCTGTTTTTT
CASSLATRSTGELFF
>few|TRBV24-1|TRBJ1-5|-
TGTGCCACCAGTGATTTAGGCGGGAATCAGCCCCAGCATTTT
CATSDLGGNQPQHF
>few|TRBV3-1/TRBV3-2|TRBJ1-1|-
TGTGCCAGCAGCCAAGCCGGATCGACAGTGGGGACTGAAGCTTTCTTT
CASSQAGSTVGTEAFF
>-|TRBV5-4|TRBJ2-7|TRBD2
TGTGCCAGCAGCTCGACTAGCGGGAGTTACGAGCAGTACTTC
CASSSTSGSYEQYF
>-|TRBV7-3|TRBJ2-2|-
TGTGCCAGCAGCTTAACCCACAGGAGGGAGCTGTTTTTT
CASSLTHRRELFF
>-|TRBV6-5|TRBJ2-1|TRBD2
TGTGCCAGCATAAGAGCGGGAGGTGGTAATGAGCAGTTCTTC
CASIRAGGGNEQFF
>-|TRBV7-9|TRBJ1-1|-
TGTGCCAGCAGCTTTCCCCCAGGGGTCACTGAAGCTTTCTTT
CASSFPPGVTEAFF
>-|TRBV7-2|TRBJ2-3|-
TGTGCCAGCAGCTCTGACAGGTCAGTCGGGGCAGATACGCAGTATTTT
CASSSDRSVGADTQYF
>-|TRBV3-1/TRBV3-2|TRBJ1-2|-
TGTGCCAGCAGCCAATTGACAGCGAATGGCTACACCTTC
CASSQLTANGYTF
>-|TRBV18|TRBJ1-3|-
TGTGCCAGCTCATTGCCGGGGGAAAACACCATATATTTT
CASSLPGENTIYF
>-|TRBV7-8|TRBJ2-5|TRBD2
TGTGCCAGCAGCCGAGCCGTAGCGGGAGGAGGCCAAGAGACCCAGTACTTC
CASSRAVAGGGQETQYF
>few|TRBV5-1|TRBJ1-1|-
TGCGCCAGCAGCTCGGGACAAGTCATGAACACTGAAGCTTTCTTT
CASSSGQVMNTEAFF
>many|TRBV6-5|TRBJ1-5|TRBD1
TGTGCCAGCACAGACAGGGGCAATCAGCCCCAGCATTTT
CASTDRGNQPQHF
>-|TRBV28|TRBJ1-5|-
TGTGCCAGCAGTTTGCGGCAGGGTTTACGTCAGCCCCAGCATTTT
CASSLRQGLRQPQHF
>-|TRBV5-1|TRBJ2-2|-
TGCGCCAGCAGCTTGGACACGAACACCGGGGAGCTGTTTTTT
CASSLDTNTGELFF
>-|TRBV19|TRBJ2-7|-
TGTGCCAGTAGTATAGATGGCAGGGTCTTGGAGCAGTACTTC
CASSIDGRVLEQYF
>-|TRBV5-4|TRBJ2-2|-
TGTGCCAGCAGCACTACAGGGGAGGACACCGGGGAGCTGTTTTTT
CASSTTGEDTGELFF
>-|TRBV27|TRBJ2-3|-
TGTGCCAGCAGTCCCAGACTAGTGGGCACAGATACGCAGTATTTT
CASSPRLVGTDTQYF
>-|TRBV12-3/TRBV12-4|TRBJ1-1|TRBD1
TGTGCCAGCAGTCGGGACAGTGAAGCTTTCTTT
CASSRDSEAFF
>once|TRBV5-1|TRBJ2-3|TRBD1
TGCGCCAGCAGCCTGGGACAGACTTACACAGATACGCAGTATTTT
CASSLGQTYTDTQYF
>-|TRBV18|TRBJ2-7|TRBD2
TGTGCCACCGGGGCGGGAGAGGTCAACGAGCAGTACTTC
CATGAGEVNEQYF
>few|TRBV19|TRBJ1-1|-
TGTGCCAGTAGGCCCCAGGGGCGTTTGACTGAAGCTTTCTTT
CASRPQGRLTEAFF
>-|TRBV30|TRBJ1-5|-
TGTGCCTGGAGTAGGGGACAAGCGAATCAGCCCCAGCATTTT
CAWSRGQANQPQHF
>-|TRBV6-5|TRBJ1-2|-
TGTGCCAGCAGTCCTAGACGGAGCTATGGCTACACCTTC
CASSPRRSYGYTF
>-|TRBV19|TRBJ1-5|-
TGTGCCAGTAGTAGCACCTGGGGGCAGAATCAGCCCCAGCATTTT
CASSSTWGQNQPQHF
>once|TRBV28|TRBJ1-6|-
TGTGCCAGCAGTTCCCGCGGGGGGAGACCGGGCTCCTATAATTCACCCCTCCACTTT
CASSSRGGRPGSYNSPLHF
>-|TRBV3-1/TRBV3-2|TRBJ1-5|TRBD1
TGTGCCAGTGGGGGGACAGAGAATCAGCCCCAGCATTTT
CASGGTENQPQHF
>-|TRBV5-1|TRBJ1-2|-
TGCGCCAGCAGCTTGGGGCAGGGGAGAGGCTACACCTTC
CASSLGQGRGYTF
>once|TRBV5-5|TRBJ1-4|-
TGTGCCAGCAGCTTGGTCGCTACAACTAATGAAAAACTGTTTTTT
CASSLVATTNEKLFF
>once|TRBV18|TRBJ2-1|-
TGTGCCAGCTCGCCGGGACAGGGCCCGGGACTAGCCTACAATGAGCAGTTCTTC
CASSPGQGPGLAYNEQFF
>-|TRBV29-1|TRBJ2-7|-
TGCAGCGTTTTGCGGCCGAGCGAATCCTACGAGCAGTACTTC
CSVLRPSESYEQYF
>-|TRBV29-1|TRBJ2-5|-
TGCAGCGTTCAGGATTTCGGTGGCGAGACCCAGTACTTC
CSVQDFGGETQYF
>few|TRBV10-2|TRBJ2-7|TRBD2
TGCGCCAGTTCGACTAGCGGGAGCTACGAGCAGTACTTC
CASSTSGSYEQYF
>once|TRBV5-1|TRBJ2-2|-
TGCGCCAGCAGCCAGGGCGGGGTGTCGACCGGGGAGCTGTTTTTT
CASSQGGVSTGELFF
>-|TRBV29-1|TRBJ2-2|TRBD1
TGCAGCGTTGAAGGCGCGACAGGGGACACCGGGGAGCTGTTTTTT
CSVEGATGDTGELFF
>-|TRBV15|TRBJ2-4|-
TGTGCCACCAGCAGAGTTGGACAACTAAAAAACATTCAGTACTTC
CATSRVGQLKNIQYF
>-|TRBV14|TRBJ2-2|TRBD1
TGTGCCAGCAGCCATCTACAGGGGGCAGAGACCGGGGAGCTGTTTTTT
CASSHLQGAETGELFF
>once|TRBV2|TRBJ1-1|-
TGTGCCAGCAGTGAAGACAGGGTGGGAACTGAAGCTTTCTTT
CASSEDRVGTEAFF
>-|TRBV6-5|TRBJ2-7|TRBD2
TGTGCCAGCACCGGGACTAGCGGGAGCCGCCCCGAGCAGTACTTC
CASTGTSGSRPEQYF
>-|TRBV28|TRBJ2-5|-
TGTGCCAGCAGCACGCCCCAGGGGTTTGGAGAGACCCAGTACTTC
CASSTPQGFGETQYF
>-|TRBV6-2/TRBV6-3|TRBJ2-2|-
TGTGCCAGCAGTTATCTTTGGAGAGAGCTGTTTTTT
CASSYLWRELFF
>-|TRBV3-1/TRBV3-2|TRBJ1-1|-
TGTGCCAGCAGCCTCGAGGAGGCGGGCACTGAAGCTTTCTTT
CASSLEEAGTEAFF
>-|TRBV30|TRBJ1-5|-
TGTGCCTGGAGACAGGGCCATAGCAATCAGCCCCAGCATTTT
CAWRQGHSNQPQHF